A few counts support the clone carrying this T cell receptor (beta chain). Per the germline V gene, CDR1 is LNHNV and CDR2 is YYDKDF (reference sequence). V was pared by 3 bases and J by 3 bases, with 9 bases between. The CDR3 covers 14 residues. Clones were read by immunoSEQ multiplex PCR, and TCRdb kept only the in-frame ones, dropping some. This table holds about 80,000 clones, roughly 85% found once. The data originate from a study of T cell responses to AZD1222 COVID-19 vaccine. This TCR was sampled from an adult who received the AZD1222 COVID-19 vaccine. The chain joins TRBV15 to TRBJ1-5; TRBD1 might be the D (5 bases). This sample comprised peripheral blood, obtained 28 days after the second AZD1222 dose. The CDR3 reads CATSRAGNNQPQHF. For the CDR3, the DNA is TGTGCCACCAGCAGGGCAGGGAACAATCAGCCCCAGCATTTT.